The rows below give T cell receptor beta chains drawn from one sample of a study of CD8 T cells in ankylosing spondylitis. TCRdb reprocessed the 5' RACE reads with MiXCR, giving one entry per CDR3 protein. The sample records some 140,000 distinct CDR3 sequences, more than 5.5% being singletons. The sequenced material came from blood, either unsorted or a sorted T cell fraction (not recorded which). These receptors all stem from a female donor with ankylosing spondylitis or in good health (not recorded which). Each CDR3 is given with its conserved first and last residue. D genes are given only for firm matches. Not all rows give a size; the values are once, few, many and, for expanded clones, a class.

D gene: -
CDR3 length: 15
J gene: TRBJ1-2
clone size: many
V gene: TRBV5-6
CDR3 protein: CASSLYLQGDYGYTF
CDR3 DNA: TGTGCCAGCAGCTTGTATCTCCAGGGTGACTATGGCTACACCTTC

D gene: -
CDR3 length: 14
J gene: TRBJ2-7
clone size: few
V gene: TRBV5-1
CDR3 protein: CASRRRDGSGEQYF
CDR3 DNA: TGCGCCAGCAGAAGACGGGACGGGAGTGGCGAGCAGTACTTC

D gene: -
CDR3 length: 15
J gene: TRBJ2-1
clone size: many
V gene: TRBV24-1
CDR3 protein: CATSPQGSSYNEQFF
CDR3 DNA: TGTGCCACCAGTCCACAGGGTAGCTCCTACAATGAGCAGTTCTTC

D gene: -
CDR3 length: 14
J gene: TRBJ2-5
clone size: many
V gene: TRBV5-1
CDR3 protein: CASSLGPTQETQYF
CDR3 DNA: TGCGCCAGCAGCTTGGGCCCAACCCAAGAGACCCAGTACTTC

D gene: -
CDR3 length: 11
J gene: TRBJ2-7
clone size: many
V gene: TRBV20-1
CDR3 protein: CSASLGREQYF
CDR3 DNA: TGCAGTGCTAGCTTGGGACGCGAGCAGTACTTC

D gene: -
CDR3 length: 13
J gene: TRBJ2-3
clone size: few
V gene: TRBV7-9
CDR3 protein: CASSPRGPDTQYF
CDR3 DNA: TGTGCCAGCAGCCCCAGGGGACCAGATACGCAGTATTTT

D gene: TRBD1
CDR3 length: 15
J gene: TRBJ1-6
clone size: many
V gene: TRBV20-1
CDR3 protein: CSAREVTGSYSPLHF
CDR3 DNA: TGCAGTGCTAGAGAGGTGACAGGGTCTTATTCACCCCTCCACTTT

D gene: -
CDR3 length: 16
J gene: TRBJ2-2
clone size: many
V gene: TRBV10-3
CDR3 protein: CALRAGTSSNTGELFF
CDR3 DNA: TGTGCCCTCCGTGCGGGGACTTCCTCGAACACCGGGGAGCTGTTTTTT

D gene: -
CDR3 length: 14
J gene: TRBJ1-5
clone size: many
V gene: TRBV7-8
CDR3 protein: CASSLGQGFKPQHF
CDR3 DNA: TGTGCCAGCAGCTTAGGCCAGGGTTTCAAGCCCCAGCATTTT

D gene: -
CDR3 length: 13
J gene: TRBJ2-1
clone size: many
V gene: TRBV29-1
CDR3 protein: CSVGQGPNNEQFF
CDR3 DNA: TGCAGCGTTGGGCAGGGACCCAACAATGAGCAGTTCTTC

D gene: -
CDR3 length: 11
J gene: TRBJ1-1
clone size: -
V gene: TRBV7-9
CDR3 protein: CASSLGYEAFF
CDR3 DNA: TGTGCCAGCAGCTTGGGGTATGAAGCTTTCTTT

D gene: -
CDR3 length: 16
J gene: TRBJ2-7
clone size: many
V gene: TRBV5-1
CDR3 protein: CASSLVGALGLYEQYF
CDR3 DNA: TGCGCCAGCAGCTTGGTAGGGGCTCTTGGACTCTACGAGCAGTACTTC

D gene: TRBD1
CDR3 length: 18
J gene: TRBJ1-3
clone size: many
V gene: TRBV11-2
CDR3 protein: CASSLLITGVQTGNTIYF
CDR3 DNA: TGTGCCAGCAGCTTATTAATCACAGGGGTTCAAACTGGAAACACCATATATTTT

D gene: TRBD1
CDR3 length: 14
J gene: TRBJ1-5
clone size: many
V gene: TRBV20-1
CDR3 protein: CSASPTGVVGPQHF
CDR3 DNA: TGCAGTGCTAGCCCGACAGGGGTGGTGGGGCCCCAGCATTTT

D gene: -
CDR3 length: 17
J gene: TRBJ1-5
clone size: many
V gene: TRBV4-1
CDR3 protein: CASSQEAAGVSNQPQHF
CDR3 DNA: TGCGCCAGCAGCCAAGAGGCGGCCGGGGTCAGCAATCAGCCCCAGCATTTT

D gene: -
CDR3 length: 11
J gene: TRBJ1-2
clone size: many
V gene: TRBV20-1
CDR3 protein: CSAPHPGGYTF
CDR3 DNA: TGCAGTGCTCCCCACCCGGGGGGCTACACCTTC

D gene: TRBD1
CDR3 length: 13
J gene: TRBJ2-5
clone size: many
V gene: TRBV12-3/TRBV12-4
CDR3 protein: CASSDRGEETQYF
CDR3 DNA: TGTGCCAGCAGTGACAGGGGAGAAGAGACCCAGTACTTC

D gene: -
CDR3 length: 15
J gene: TRBJ2-2
clone size: -
V gene: TRBV2
CDR3 protein: CASSENSRTSGELFF
CDR3 DNA: TGTGCCAGCAGTGAAAACAGTCGAACGTCCGGGGAGCTGTTTTTT

D gene: -
CDR3 length: 14
J gene: TRBJ1-6
clone size: many
V gene: TRBV20-1
CDR3 protein: CSARETVLGSPLHF
CDR3 DNA: TGCAGTGCTAGAGAGACAGTCTTAGGCTCACCCCTCCACTTT

D gene: -
CDR3 length: 14
J gene: TRBJ1-1
clone size: many
V gene: TRBV24-1
CDR3 protein: CATSQNSGGTEVFF
CDR3 DNA: TGTGCCACCAGCCAAAATTCGGGGGGGACTGAAGTTTTCTTT

D gene: TRBD1
CDR3 length: 16
J gene: TRBJ2-3
clone size: many
V gene: TRBV12-3/TRBV12-4
CDR3 protein: CASNHPGTGETDTQYF
CDR3 DNA: TGTGCCAGCAACCATCCAGGGACAGGGGAAACAGATACGCAGTATTTT

D gene: -
CDR3 length: 15
J gene: TRBJ1-5
clone size: few
V gene: TRBV2
CDR3 protein: CASSEHRGYNQPQHF
CDR3 DNA: TGTGCCAGCAGTGAACATAGGGGGTACAATCAGCCCCAGCATTTT

D gene: -
CDR3 length: 14
J gene: TRBJ2-5
clone size: many
V gene: TRBV6-1
CDR3 protein: CASREYRDQETQYF
CDR3 DNA: TGTGCCAGCAGAGAGTACAGGGACCAAGAGACCCAGTACTTC

D gene: TRBD1
CDR3 length: 14
J gene: TRBJ2-5
clone size: -
V gene: TRBV28
CDR3 protein: CASSPTGKQETQYF
CDR3 DNA: TGTGCCAGCAGCCCGACAGGGAAACAAGAGACCCAGTACTTC

D gene: -
CDR3 length: 16
J gene: TRBJ1-3
clone size: many
V gene: TRBV5-6
CDR3 protein: CASSFRAAGSGNTIYF
CDR3 DNA: TGTGCCAGCAGCTTTAGGGCGGCCGGCTCTGGAAACACCATATATTTT

D gene: -
CDR3 length: 15
J gene: TRBJ2-3
clone size: many
V gene: TRBV12-3/TRBV12-4
CDR3 protein: CATTPSGVLSDTQYF
CDR3 DNA: TGTGCCACCACTCCGTCCGGGGTACTCTCAGATACGCAGTATTTT

D gene: -
CDR3 length: 16
J gene: TRBJ2-1
clone size: many
V gene: TRBV7-3
CDR3 protein: CASSRSQARGHNEQFF
CDR3 DNA: TGTGCCAGCAGCCGGTCGCAGGCTCGGGGCCACAATGAGCAGTTCTTC

D gene: -
CDR3 length: 15
J gene: TRBJ2-3
clone size: few
V gene: TRBV7-3
CDR3 protein: CASSLSGGAGDTQYF
CDR3 DNA: TGTGCCAGCAGCTTAAGTGGGGGGGCGGGAGATACGCAGTATTTT

D gene: -
CDR3 length: 13
J gene: TRBJ1-1
clone size: many
V gene: TRBV20-1
CDR3 protein: CSATTDLNTEAFF
CDR3 DNA: TGCAGTGCTACGACAGACTTGAACACTGAAGCTTTCTTT

D gene: TRBD1
CDR3 length: 15
J gene: TRBJ1-6
clone size: many
V gene: TRBV20-1
CDR3 protein: CSARYRGPWNSPLHF
CDR3 DNA: TGCAGTGCTAGGTACAGGGGCCCATGGAATTCACCCCTCCACTTT

D gene: -
CDR3 length: 13
J gene: TRBJ1-1
clone size: many
V gene: TRBV5-1
CDR3 protein: CASSRSPGGEAFF
CDR3 DNA: TGCGCCAGCAGCAGAAGCCCAGGAGGTGAAGCTTTCTTT

D gene: TRBD1
CDR3 length: 18
J gene: TRBJ1-1
clone size: many
V gene: TRBV5-5
CDR3 protein: CASSLVLGLQGGNTEAFF
CDR3 DNA: TGTGCCAGCAGCTTAGTATTAGGCCTACAGGGGGGGAACACTGAAGCTTTCTTT

D gene: -
CDR3 length: 15
J gene: TRBJ1-2
clone size: few
V gene: TRBV4-3
CDR3 protein: CASSQGEGVNYGYTF
CDR3 DNA: TGCGCCAGCAGCCAAGGCGAAGGGGTTAACTATGGCTACACCTTC